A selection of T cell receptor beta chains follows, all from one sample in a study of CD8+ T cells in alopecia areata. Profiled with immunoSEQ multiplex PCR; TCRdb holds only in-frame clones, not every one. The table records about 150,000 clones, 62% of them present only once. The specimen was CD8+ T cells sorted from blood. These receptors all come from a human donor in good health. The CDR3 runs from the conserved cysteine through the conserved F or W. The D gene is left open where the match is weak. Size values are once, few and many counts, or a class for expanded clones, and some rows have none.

cdr3_nt: TGTGCCAGCAGTGTGGGGTCCTACCAAGAGACCCAGTACTTC
cdr3_aa: CASSVGSYQETQYF
j_call: TRBJ2-5
v_call: TRBV9
clone_size: NA
d_call: NA

cdr3_nt: TGTGCCAGCAGTTACGCGATCAGGGGACTCAATGAGCAGTTCTTC
cdr3_aa: CASSYAIRGLNEQFF
j_call: TRBJ2-1
v_call: TRBV6-5
clone_size: NA
d_call: NA

cdr3_nt: TGTGCCACCAGTCCCAATACCGGGACAGGGGGCAGTGAGCAGTTCTTC
cdr3_aa: CATSPNTGTGGSEQFF
j_call: TRBJ2-1
v_call: TRBV15
clone_size: NA
d_call: TRBD1

cdr3_nt: TGTGCCAGCAGGCCGACAGGGGGCGACGAGCAGTACTTC
cdr3_aa: CASRPTGGDEQYF
j_call: TRBJ2-7
v_call: TRBV27
clone_size: NA
d_call: TRBD1

cdr3_nt: TGTGCCAGTAGTATCGCGGAAACCGGGGAGCTGTTTTTT
cdr3_aa: CASSIAETGELFF
j_call: TRBJ2-2
v_call: TRBV19
clone_size: NA
d_call: NA

cdr3_nt: TGCAGCGTTCGGACCGTGGGGTTCAACACTGAAGCTTTCTTT
cdr3_aa: CSVRTVGFNTEAFF
j_call: TRBJ1-1
v_call: TRBV29-1
clone_size: few
d_call: NA

cdr3_nt: TGTGCCAGCAGCCACACAGTAGCGGACCAAGAGACCCAGTACTTC
cdr3_aa: CASSHTVADQETQYF
j_call: TRBJ2-5
v_call: TRBV7-8
clone_size: NA
d_call: NA

cdr3_nt: TGTGCCAGCAGCTTAACGGCAGGGGAAGATACGCAGTATTTT
cdr3_aa: CASSLTAGEDTQYF
j_call: TRBJ2-3
v_call: TRBV7-3
clone_size: NA
d_call: NA

cdr3_nt: TGTGCCAGCAGCCTACCGACAGGGGCCGGGAGCTACACCTTC
cdr3_aa: CASSLPTGAGSYTF
j_call: TRBJ1-2
v_call: TRBV14
clone_size: few
d_call: TRBD1

cdr3_nt: TGTGCCAGCAGCCCCCAGGGTAGCTCCTCCTACGAGCAGTACTTC
cdr3_aa: CASSPQGSSSYEQYF
j_call: TRBJ2-7
v_call: TRBV9
clone_size: NA
d_call: NA